Described below is a single T cell receptor beta chain sequence and its context. The data belong to a study of blood T cell repertoires in COVID-19. Study details: The United States, Italy and Spain provided the acute and convalescent COVID-19 samples. T cells, B-cell-depleted T cells, or PBMCs provided the cDNA or gDNA that served as material.

Methods used by the authors: Estimation of nucleated cell counts relied on the amplification of reference gene primers. Produced via immunoSEQ multiplex PCR; TCRdb's table is partial and in-frame only. The V and J calls and clone size are taken from that table; D and trimming were inferred from the DNA. The data contain about 100,000 clones, over 80% of them singletons. The CDR3 sequence is 12 residues long. V was trimmed by 6 bases and J by 6 bases, leaving 12 bases between them. The chain employs TRBV12-3 or TRBV12-4 and TRBJ2-7; D may be TRBD1 (5 bases). Sequences were obtained from peripheral blood. The receptor comes from a man aged 50 to 59 with active or convalescent COVID-19. CDR3 nucleotide sequence: TGTGCCAGCAGCGGACATCGGTTCGAGCAGTACTTC. It specifies CASSGHRFEQYF.